The sample holds many counts of the clone carrying this TCR beta chain. The target antigen is unknown. This entry comes from a study of Graves' ophthalmopathy and Graves' hyperthyroidism. Study findings and constraints: The model predicted progression of ophthalmopathy with a sensitivity of roughly 71%, and its specificity was about 72%. Ophthalmopathy versus stable hyperthyroidism: 13-signature model gave roughly 88% sensitivity, less than 83% specificity. Most expanded thyroid clonotypes above 0.001 frequency also appeared in blood.

PBMCs were obtained from 9.5 to 10 ml of fresh peripheral blood. Investigators amplified TCR beta CDR3 regions from RNA transcripts. The first round was an RT-PCR with HTBI primers, and the second round was a multiplex PCR. From the multiplex PCR reads, TCRdb called clonotypes with MiXCR, one entry per CDR3 protein. The table lists 200,000 to 250,000 distinct CDR3 sequences, approximately 21% of them singletons. Germline CDR1 is MNHNS and CDR2 is SASEGT. V shed 0 bases and J 4 bases; nucleotides not matched to a gene: 1. This CDR3 has 14 residues. The rearrangement uses TRBV6-1 and TRBJ1-2; 8 nucleotides line up with TRBD1. The clonotype comes from a woman in her forties or fifties with Graves' ophthalmopathy. Sequencing used peripheral blood. The CDR3 spells CASSEATGVYGYTF. CDR3 DNA: TGTGCCAGCAGTGAAGCGACAGGGGTCTATGGCTACACCTTC.